The present T cell receptor beta chain was sequenced within a study of beta chain features in type 1 diabetes. Study conclusions and caveats: A pattern of fewer insertions and more deletions at VDJ junctions was seen in type 1 diabetes patients.

Isolated RNA was reverse transcribed in full, so expressed TCRB transcripts were sequenced. Using immunoSEQ multiplex PCR, the repertoire was profiled, and TCRdb retains in-frame clones only, with some absent. Here the sample spans a few hundred thousand clones, around 12% being singletons. Looked up from germline, CDR1 is SGHRS and CDR2 is YFSETQ. This CDR3 comprises 13 residues. The V gene lost 1 base and the J gene lost 0 bases, with 3 bases spanning the gap. In the case of this clone: The antigen remains unidentified.

What was sequenced was naive CD4+ T cells from blood. The chain is built from TRBV5-1 and TRBJ2-3; D uncertain. The TCR was taken from a man between 18 and 29 years old in good health. CDR3 loop: CASSLLSTDTQYF. DNA of the CDR3: TGCGCCAGCAGCTTGCTCAGCACAGATACGCAGTATTTT. The whole variable domain, remainder taken from reference TRBV5-1 and TRBJ2-3, is KAGVTQTPRYLIKTRGQQVTLSCSPISGHRSVSWYQQTPGQGLQFLFEYFSETQRNKGNFPGRFSGRQFSNSRSEMNVSTLELGDSALYLCASSLLSTDTQYFGPGTRLTVL.